Listed below are T cell receptor beta chains from one sample, sequenced in a study of T cell responses to AZD1222 COVID-19 vaccine. Sequencing used immunoSEQ multiplex PCR; TCRdb keeps in-frame clones, though not all of them. The data show approximately 80,000 clones, with approximately 86% seen just once and 24% held by the top ten. The sample consisted of peripheral blood, taken on day 0 of AZD1222 vaccination. The source is an adult in good health. Both conserved end residues are part of each CDR3. The order of the fields is D gene, clone size, J gene, V gene, CDR3 length, CDR3 DNA, CDR3 protein. A D gene is named only where the DNA matches it firmly. Size is stated for part of the rows, as once, few or many counts, or as a class when the clone is expanded.

-,-,TRBJ1-1,TRBV7-2,14,TGTGCCAGCAGCTTAGCTGGGTATAACACTGAAGCTTTCTTT,CASSLAGYNTEAFF
-,-,TRBJ2-7,TRBV25-1,13,TGTGCCAGCATCGGGACGAGCTCCTACGAGCAGTACTTC,CASIGTSSYEQYF
-,-,TRBJ2-1,TRBV11-3,13,TGTGCCAGCAGCTTAGGACTGCTCGGGGGGCAGTTCTTC,CASSLGLLGGQFF
TRBD2,-,TRBJ2-1,TRBV27,16,TGTGCCAGCAGTAGACCGGGGACTAGCGGGAGCTATGAGCAGTTCTTC,CASSRPGTSGSYEQFF
TRBD2,few,TRBJ2-7,TRBV27,13,TGTGCCAGCGGGGCGGGAGAGGTATACGAGCAGTACTTC,CASGAGEVYEQYF
-,-,TRBJ2-1,TRBV19,16,TGTGCCAGTAGTATGAGGGGAGGTGGGAATAGGGATGAGCAGTTCTTC,CASSMRGGGNRDEQFF
-,-,TRBJ2-3,TRBV28,15,TGTGCCAGCAGTGTATGGGACACTAGCACAGATACGCAGTATTTT,CASSVWDTSTDTQYF
TRBD1,-,TRBJ2-1,TRBV27,16,TGTGCCAGCAGTTTATGGACGGGACAGGGGGCAGATGAGCAGTTCTTC,CASSLWTGQGADEQFF
TRBD1,few,TRBJ1-5,TRBV19,16,TGTGCCAGTAGTAGAGGGGGACAGATAACTTATCAGCCCCAGCATTTT,CASSRGGQITYQPQHF
TRBD1,-,TRBJ1-2,TRBV14,14,TGTGCCAGCAGCTCCACAGGGGGCTCCTATGGCTACACCTTC,CASSSTGGSYGYTF
-,-,TRBJ1-5,TRBV19,14,TGTGCCAGTAGTATGTATGCGGGAGGTCAGCCCCAGCATTTT,CASSMYAGGQPQHF
-,-,TRBJ2-3,TRBV5-5,13,TGTGCCAGCATGTTATCTAGCACAGATACGCAGTATTTT,CASMLSSTDTQYF
-,-,TRBJ1-4,TRBV28,16,TGTGCCAGCAGTTTATCTTGGGCAGGGGTGGATGAAAAACTGTTTTTT,CASSLSWAGVDEKLFF
-,once,TRBJ2-7,TRBV28,12,TGTGCCAGCAGGTCGGGCTCCTACGAGCAGTACTTC,CASRSGSYEQYF
TRBD2,-,TRBJ2-7,TRBV27,17,TGTGCCAGCAGTTCCCCGCTAGCGGGAGGTTTACACTACGAGCAGTACTTC,CASSSPLAGGLHYEQYF
TRBD2,-,TRBJ2-1,TRBV4-2,16,TGTGCCAGCAGCCGAGGACTAGCGGGACCGTCTAGTGAGCAGTTCTTC,CASSRGLAGPSSEQFF
TRBD2,once,TRBJ2-7,TRBV5-4,16,TGTGCCAGCAGCTTAGGACTAGCGGGAGGTGGCGACGAGCAGTACTTC,CASSLGLAGGGDEQYF
-,-,TRBJ1-5,TRBV6-5,12,TGTGCCAGCAGGGTTTATACTCAGCCCCAGCATTTT,CASRVYTQPQHF
TRBD2,-,TRBJ2-3,TRBV6-5,16,TGTGCCAGCAGTTACACAGGACTAGCTATCACAGATACGCAGTATTTT,CASSYTGLAITDTQYF
TRBD2,-,TRBJ2-7,TRBV14,17,TGTGCCAGCAGCCCAATTAAATTAGCGGGAGGGAACTACGAGCAGTACTTC,CASSPIKLAGGNYEQYF
TRBD1,-,TRBJ1-2,TRBV6-6,15,TGTGCCAGCAGTTCACCGACAGGGGGCGTCTATGGCTACACCTTC,CASSSPTGGVYGYTF
-,-,TRBJ2-1,TRBV11-3,17,TGTGCCAGCAGCTTATTCTCGAACCTCTACTCCTACAATGAGCAGTTCTTC,CASSLFSNLYSYNEQFF
-,-,TRBJ2-2,TRBV5-1,15,TGCGCCAGCAGCTTCGGGGGTGCTTATACCGGGGAGCTGTTTTTT,CASSFGGAYTGELFF
-,-,TRBJ1-2,TRBV7-9,14,TGTGCCAGCAGCTTAATGGACGGAGTTAGTGGCTACACCTTC,CASSLMDGVSGYTF
-,-,TRBJ1-1,TRBV5-1,18,TGCGCCAGCAGCTTAGCCGGGCAGGTGGACAGTCTGGGCACTGAAGCTTTCTTT,CASSLAGQVDSLGTEAFF
TRBD2,once,TRBJ2-7,TRBV7-2,14,TGTGCCAGCAGCCCCACTAGCGGGAGTTTCGAGCAGTACTTC,CASSPTSGSFEQYF
-,-,TRBJ2-1,TRBV28,15,TGTGCCAGCACCCGGGCAGGCCCACACGACAATGAGCAGTTCTTC,CASTRAGPHDNEQFF
-,-,TRBJ2-1,TRBV11-2,13,TGTGCCAGCAGCTTAGTACAGCGTTTTGGGCAGTTCTTC,CASSLVQRFGQFF
-,once,TRBJ2-2,TRBV11-2,14,TGTGCCAGCAGCTTTCAAGACAACACCGGGGAGCTGTTTTTT,CASSFQDNTGELFF
-,-,TRBJ1-1,TRBV19,15,TGTGCCAGTAGCCGTCAAGGGGAAGGGGACACTGAAGCTTTCTTT,CASSRQGEGDTEAFF
-,-,TRBJ1-5,TRBV7-6,16,TGTGCCAGCAGCTTAGCAGGCGGGAGCGGCAATCAGCCCCAGCATTTT,CASSLAGGSGNQPQHF
TRBD1,-,TRBJ1-1,TRBV28,16,TGTGCCAGCAGTTCGAGGACAGGGGTCAGGGGGACTGAAGCTTTCTTT,CASSSRTGVRGTEAFF
-,-,TRBJ1-5,TRBV27,12,TGTGCCAGCAGTTACTACGGGCAGCCCCAGCATTTT,CASSYYGQPQHF
-,-,TRBJ2-5,TRBV21-1,14,TGTGCCAGCAGGCGAATGACGTTTTCAGAGACCCAGTACTTC,CASRRMTFSETQYF
-,-,TRBJ2-1,TRBV5-1,14,TGCGCCAGCAGCCACGGGGCTGATTCCGGTGAGCAGTTCTTC,CASSHGADSGEQFF
-,-,TRBJ1-5,TRBV11-2,13,TGTGCCAGCAGCTTATCCAGGAATCAGCCCCAGCATTTT,CASSLSRNQPQHF
-,once,TRBJ1-1,TRBV10-3,11,TGTGCCATCAGGGGGCGAAGCGAAGCTTTCTTT,CAIRGRSEAFF